These 18 T cell receptor beta chains share one sample of origin, sequenced in a study of regulatory T cells in long-lasting Graves disease. The TCR beta library used iRepertoire HTBI primers with Arm-PCR amplification of CDR3. TCRdb independently ran MiXCR on the multiplex PCR reads; one entry per CDR3 protein. The sample yields about 470,000 distinct CDR3 sequences, about 16% seen once. Specified time point: newly diagnosed GD, antithyroid drugs for less than 3 months. RNA isolated from PBMCs was used to make the TCR library. These data were also reused for a study on T cells in Graves' hyperthyroidism and ophthalmopathy.

This sample comprised peripheral blood mononuclear cells (PBMCs), obtained at new diagnosis, from a patient treated with antithyroid drugs. Source of these receptors: a woman between 25 and 40 years old with Graves disease.

CDR3 DNA: TGTGCCAGCAGCTTAGTGGGCGGCTACAATGAGCAGTTCTTC. This codes for CASSLVGGYNEQFF. V usage is TRBV11-2 and J usage is TRBJ2-1, with D hard to call. There are 14 residues in the CDR3. V was shortened by 1 base and J by 3 bases, with 7 bases between the two germline ends. CDR1 and CDR2 from the germline V gene are SGHAT and FQNNGV.

The chain employs TRBV3-1 and TRBJ2-1; TRBD2 aligns across 9 bases. Trimming took 3 bases from V and 2 from J; bases not matched to a gene: 5. This CDR3 is built from 16 residues. Germline V gene data show CDR1 as LGHDT and CDR2 as YNNKEL (reference sequence). The CDR3 bases are TGTGCCAGCAGCCACTCTAGCGGGACTACCTACAATGAGCAGTTCTTC. It is translated as CASSHSSGTTYNEQFF.

The V gene is TRBV5-1, the J gene TRBJ2-5, with D possibly TRBD2 on 5 matching bases. The CDR3 contains 14 residues. CDR1 and CDR2 (germline): SGHRS, YFSETQ. V shed 3 bases and J shed 2 bases, with 11 bases lying between them. The DNA for the CDR3 is TGCGCCAGCAGCTCATCACCGGGGCAAGAGACCCAGTACTTC. Amino acids: CASSSSPGQETQYF.

As regards this clonotype: A read error may produce the germline difference seen at one junction end. V is TRBV7-8 and J is TRBJ1-2, with D maybe TRBD1 (6 bases). Per the germline V gene, CDR1 is SGHVS and CDR2 is FQNEAQ. The CDR3 length is 13 residues. The CDR3 DNA follows: TGTGCCAGCAGCTTAGAGTCCCTACAGGGCCTAAACTTC. This sequence encodes CASSLESLQGLNF.

This clonotype was seen ten or more times. The V gene is TRBV3-1, the J gene TRBJ1-3, with D unclear. The ends were cut back, 4 bases at V and 1 base at J, with 8 bases in the middle. The CDR3 runs to 14 residues. The V gene's germline CDR1 is LGHDT and CDR2 YNNKEL (reference sequence). The CDR3 region has the DNA TGTGCCAGCAGCCTGAGGAGTTCTGGAAACACCATATATTTT. This encodes CASSLRSSGNTIYF.

This clonotype was seen ten or more times. The rearrangement uses TRBV13 and TRBJ2-1, with 11 bases lining up with TRBD2. The end of the DNA aligns better with TRBJ2-5, so the J call may be wrong. CDR3 length: 15 residues. Germline V lookup: CDR1 PRHDT, CDR2 FYEKMQ (reference sequence). The CDR3 loop reads CASSSLAGGGETQYF. CDR3 bases: TGTGCCAGCAGCTCTCTAGCGGGAGGAGGAGAGACCCAGTACTTC.

This clonotype was seen at least ten times. The chain combines TRBV29-1 with TRBJ2-3, with 7 bases aligning to TRBD2. V dropped 3 bases and J dropped 6; count of bases not matched to a gene: 15. The V gene's germline CDR1 is SQVTM and CDR2 ANQGSEA. CDR3 length: 16 amino acids. Written as DNA, the CDR3 is TGCAGCGTTGATCGTGGCGGGAGCTCGATTTGGGATACGCAGTATTTT. This sequence encodes CSVDRGGSSIWDTQYF.

This clonotype was seen only a few times. The CDR3 DNA reads as TGTGCCAGCAGCGCCCACGCTAGCGGGAGTTACGAGCAGTACTTC. It specifies CASSAHASGSYEQYF. The chain uses TRBV9 and TRBJ2-7; 10 bases fit TRBD2. The CDR3 is 15 residues long. Germline CDR1 and CDR2: SGDLS and YYNGEE. The J segment lost 4 bases and the V segment lost 3 bases, leaving 7 bases of the junction unmatched. The variable domain in full, completed from reference TRBV9 and TRBJ2-7, reads DSGVTQTPKHLITATGQRVTLRCSPRSGDLSVYWYQQSLDQGLQFLIQYYNGEERAKGNILERFSAQQFPDLHSELNLSSLELGDSALYFCASSAHASGSYEQYFGPGTRLTVT.

In its sample, this clonotype was seen many times. DNA of the CDR3: TGTGCCAGCAGTTACCCGGGCTCAGCGGGCCATCCGAGGGAGACCCAGTACTTC. Its protein is CASSYPGSAGHPRETQYF. The chain joins TRBV6-2 or TRBV6-3 to TRBJ2-5, with a weak D call TRBD2 (6 bases). This CDR3 is built from 18 residues. V was pared by 2 bases and J by 5 bases, with 24 bases between. The V gene's germline CDR1 is MNHEY and CDR2 SVGEGT.

This clonotype was recorded at least ten times. The chain is built from TRBV2 and TRBJ2-1; perhaps TRBD2 as D (5 bases). The CDR3 sequence is 15 residues long. CDR1 and CDR2 (germline): SNHLY, FYNNEI. The germline V and J ends were trimmed by 5 bases and 6 bases, with 17 bases remaining between them. The CDR3 DNA reads TGTGCCAGCAGTCGGTCGGGTAGCGAGAGCAATGAGCAGTTCTTC. It translates to CASSRSGSESNEQFF.

The gene calls are TRBV19 and TRBJ2-3; D perhaps matches TRBD2 (5 bases). This CDR3 is built from 13 residues. Germline CDR1 LNHDA, CDR2 SQIVND (reference sequence). V was trimmed by 8 bases and J by 6 bases, leaving 15 bases between them. The CDR3 coding sequence is TGTGCCAGTGCGGAGGCTCCGGGGGATACGCAGTATTTT. Protein sequence: CASAEAPGDTQYF.

On this clonotype: This may come from a read error, since a much larger clone is one base off. This likely comes from a read error, as the CDR3 has no conserved phenylalanine or tryptophan at its end. The CDR3 spells CASRGKGLADNEQFL. The CDR3 DNA follows: TGCGCCAGCAGGGGAAAAGGACTAGCGGACAATGAGCAGTTCCTC. The chain employs TRBV5-1 and TRBJ2-1; 10 nucleotides match TRBD2. Trimming took 5 bases from V and 5 from J; bases not matched to a gene: 7. Germline V gives CDR1 SGHRS, CDR2 YFSETQ. The CDR3 extends over 15 amino acids.

This clonotype was observed at least ten times. The rearrangement links TRBV6-2 or TRBV6-3 to TRBJ1-1; 11 positions agree with TRBD1. This CDR3 is built from 16 residues. Germline V gene lookup returns CDR1 MNHEY and CDR2 SVGEGT. V dropped 5 bases and J dropped 4; count of bases not matched to a gene: 9. CDR3 coding DNA: TGTGCCAGCAGTGAATCAGCGGGACAGGGGGTCACTGAAGCTTTCTTT. Protein product: CASSESAGQGVTEAFF.

This clonotype was seen more than once but under ten times. This may be a read error, as it is one base from a much larger clone. CDR3 sequence reads: CASSHPERFPYEQYF. The CDR3 region has the DNA TGTGCCAGCAGTCACCCAGAGAGGTTCCCCTACGAGCAGTACTTC. The rearrangement links TRBV28 to TRBJ2-7, with D unclear. This CDR3 contains 15 residues. Germline assignment: CDR1 MDHEN and CDR2 SYDVKM. V shed 5 bases and J shed 2 bases, with 16 bases lying between them.

This clonotype was found many times. The chain joins TRBV6-1 to TRBJ2-5, with 13 bases matching TRBD2. Germline trimming cut 0 bases from V and 1 base from J; bases unmatched to any gene: 5. Germline loops: CDR1 MNHNS, CDR2 SASEGT. This CDR3 region has 18 residues. The CDR3 DNA reads TGTGCCAGCAGTGAAGCTTTGGGACTAGCGGGGCCCCAAGAGACCCAGTACTTC. Protein product: CASSEALGLAGPQETQYF.

The table lists this clonotype with many counts. The J gene is TRBJ1-5, the V gene TRBV6-1; D is unresolved. CDR1 and CDR2 from the germline V gene are MNHNS and SASEGT. The CDR3 runs to 16 residues. The V end lost 2 bases, the J end lost 0 bases, and 11 bases lay between the germline ends. The CDR3 region is CASSEMASYSNQPQHF. The CDR3 DNA follows: TGTGCCAGCAGTGAAATGGCGTCTTATAGCAATCAGCCCCAGCATTTT.

This clonotype was counted at least ten times. The V and J genes are TRBV3-1 and TRBJ2-7, with TRBD2 matching over 9 bases. The CDR3 length is 16 residues. Germline loops: CDR1 LGHDT, CDR2 YNNKEL (reference sequence). V shed 3 bases, J shed 7 bases, and the junction held 13 bases outside the gene matches. CDR3 region: CASSQDSSGMGKEQYF. The CDR3 DNA follows: TGTGCCAGCAGCCAGGACTCTAGCGGGATGGGAAAAGAGCAGTACTTC.

The chain combines TRBV7-9 with TRBJ1-6; no clear D gene. V lost 5 bases to trimming and J lost 5 bases, with 10 bases between them. Germline V CDR1 and CDR2: SEHNR, FQNEAQ (reference sequence). The CDR3 totals 14 residues. CDR3 sequence: CASSQVPDNSPLHF. The CDR3, as DNA: TGTGCCAGCAGCCAAGTCCCGGATAATTCACCCCTCCACTTT.